This T cell receptor (beta chain) was sequenced during a study of CD8 T cells in Susac syndrome. The CDR3 loop spans 13 amino acids. Trimming pared 1 base from V and 1 base from J, leaving 4 bases between. Germline CDR1 LNHDA, CDR2 SQIVND (reference sequence). cDNA came from about 0.5 to 1 ug RNA primed by random hexamers. Amplification of TCR beta CDR3 by immunoSEQ multiplex PCR spanned 54 Vbeta and 13 Jbeta. MiXCR, applied by TCRdb to the immunoSEQ multiplex PCR reads, yields one record per CDR3 protein. The sample holds tens of thousands of distinct CDR3 sequences, 80% to 95% seen once. The chain is built from TRBV19 and TRBJ2-5; D ambiguous. Sequenced: CD8+ T cells from PBMCs. The clonotype comes from a human donor with Susac syndrome. The CDR3 bases are TGTGCCAGTAGTATAGGCAGCCAAGAGACCCAGTACTTC. Amino acids: CASSIGSQETQYF.